The entry below gives a single T cell receptor beta chain sequence along with its context. The data are from a study of CD8 T cells in Susac syndrome. Overall study context: Treatment at blood withdrawal was none, corticosteroids, or intravenous immunoglobulin alone in Susac syndrome patients.

Sequencing targeted TCR beta in T cells from blood (CD8+ and CD4+). When the RNA was reverse transcribed, random hexamers were used with an input of about 0.5 to 1 ug. The CDR3 of TCR beta was amplified by immunoSEQ multiplex PCR across 54 Vbeta and 13 Jbeta. From the immunoSEQ multiplex PCR reads, TCRdb called clonotypes with MiXCR, one entry per CDR3 protein. The table has 160,000 or so distinct CDR3 sequences, 90% to 95% seen once. CDR1 is SGHDN, CDR2 FVKESK, per germline. The CDR3 has 13 residues. The V and J ends lost 1 base and 11 bases respectively, with 12 bases between them. The chain is built from TRBV14 and TRBJ2-1; D is ambiguous. Sequenced sample: CD4+ T cells from PBMCs. This sequence originates from a human donor with Susac syndrome. The CDR3 DNA is TGTGCCAGCAGCCAAGCGCCCGAGGCTCAGCAGTTCTTC. Translating it yields CASSQAPEAQQFF.